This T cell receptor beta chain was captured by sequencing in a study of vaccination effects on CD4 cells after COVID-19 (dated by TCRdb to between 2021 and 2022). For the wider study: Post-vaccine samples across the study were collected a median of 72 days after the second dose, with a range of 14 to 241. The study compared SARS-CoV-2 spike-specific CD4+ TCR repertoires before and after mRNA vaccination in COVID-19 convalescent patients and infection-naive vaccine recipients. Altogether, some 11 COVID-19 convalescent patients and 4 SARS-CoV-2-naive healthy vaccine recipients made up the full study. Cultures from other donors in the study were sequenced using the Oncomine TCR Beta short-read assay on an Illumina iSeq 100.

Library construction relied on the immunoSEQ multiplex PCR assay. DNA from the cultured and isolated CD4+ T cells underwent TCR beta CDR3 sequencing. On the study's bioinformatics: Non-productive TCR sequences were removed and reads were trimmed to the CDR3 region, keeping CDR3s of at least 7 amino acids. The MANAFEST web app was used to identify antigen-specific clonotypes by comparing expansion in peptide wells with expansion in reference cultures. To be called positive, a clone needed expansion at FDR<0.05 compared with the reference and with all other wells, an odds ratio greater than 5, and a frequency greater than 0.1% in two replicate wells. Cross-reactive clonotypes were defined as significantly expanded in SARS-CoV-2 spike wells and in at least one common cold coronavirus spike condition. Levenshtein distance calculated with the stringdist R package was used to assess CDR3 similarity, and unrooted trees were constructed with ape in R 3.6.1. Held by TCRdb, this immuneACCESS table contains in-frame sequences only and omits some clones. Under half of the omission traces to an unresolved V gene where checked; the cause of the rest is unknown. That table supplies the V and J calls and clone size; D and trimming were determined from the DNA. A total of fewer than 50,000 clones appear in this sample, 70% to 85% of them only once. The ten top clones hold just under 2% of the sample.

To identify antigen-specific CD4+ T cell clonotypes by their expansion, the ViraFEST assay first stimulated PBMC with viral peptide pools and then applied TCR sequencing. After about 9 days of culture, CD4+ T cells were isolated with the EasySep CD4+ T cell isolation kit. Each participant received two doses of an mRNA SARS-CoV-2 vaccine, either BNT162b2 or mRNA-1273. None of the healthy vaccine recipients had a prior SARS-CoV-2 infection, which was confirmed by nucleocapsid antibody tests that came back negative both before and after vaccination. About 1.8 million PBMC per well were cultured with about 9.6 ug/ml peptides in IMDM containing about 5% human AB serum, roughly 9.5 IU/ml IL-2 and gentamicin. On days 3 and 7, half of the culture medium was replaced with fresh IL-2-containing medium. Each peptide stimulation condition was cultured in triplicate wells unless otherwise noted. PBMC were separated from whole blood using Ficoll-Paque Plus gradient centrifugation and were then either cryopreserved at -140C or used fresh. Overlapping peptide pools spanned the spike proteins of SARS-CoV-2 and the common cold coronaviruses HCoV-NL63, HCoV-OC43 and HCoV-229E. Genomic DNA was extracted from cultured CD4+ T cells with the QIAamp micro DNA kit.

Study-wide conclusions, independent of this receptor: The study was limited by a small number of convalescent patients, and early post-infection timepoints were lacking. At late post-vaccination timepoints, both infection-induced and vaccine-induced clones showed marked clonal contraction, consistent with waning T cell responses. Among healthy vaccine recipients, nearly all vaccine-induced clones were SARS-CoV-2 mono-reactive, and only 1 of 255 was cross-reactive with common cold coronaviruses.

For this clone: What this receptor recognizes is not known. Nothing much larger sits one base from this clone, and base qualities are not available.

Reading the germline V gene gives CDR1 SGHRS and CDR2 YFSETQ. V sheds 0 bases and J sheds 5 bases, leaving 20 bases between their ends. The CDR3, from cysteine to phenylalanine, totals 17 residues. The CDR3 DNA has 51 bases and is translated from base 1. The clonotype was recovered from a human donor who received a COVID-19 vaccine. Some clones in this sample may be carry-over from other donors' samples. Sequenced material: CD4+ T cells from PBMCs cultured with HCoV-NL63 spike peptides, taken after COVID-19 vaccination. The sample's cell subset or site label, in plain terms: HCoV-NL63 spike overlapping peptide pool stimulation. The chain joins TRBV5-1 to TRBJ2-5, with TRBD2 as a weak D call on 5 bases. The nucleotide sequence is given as TGCGCCAGCAGCTTGGCCCCCGGAATCACTAGTGGGGAGACCCAGTACTTC. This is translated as CASSLAPGITSGETQYF.